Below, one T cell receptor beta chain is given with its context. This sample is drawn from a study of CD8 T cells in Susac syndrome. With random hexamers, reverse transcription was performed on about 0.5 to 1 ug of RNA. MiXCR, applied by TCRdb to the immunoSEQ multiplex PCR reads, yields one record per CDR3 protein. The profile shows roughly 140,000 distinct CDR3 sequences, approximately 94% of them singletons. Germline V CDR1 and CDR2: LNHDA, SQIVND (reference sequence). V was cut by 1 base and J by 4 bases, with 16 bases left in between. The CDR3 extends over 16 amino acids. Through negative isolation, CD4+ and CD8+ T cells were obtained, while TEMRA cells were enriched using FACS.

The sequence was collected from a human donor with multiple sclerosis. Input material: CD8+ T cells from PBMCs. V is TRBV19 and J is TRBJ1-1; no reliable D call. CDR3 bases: TGTGCCAGTAGTATAGGATTGAGTGGGGAGGCCACTGAAGCTTTCTTT. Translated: CASSIGLSGEATEAFF.